This T cell receptor beta chain was recorded in a study of tumor-infiltrating lymphocytes in primary liver carcinoma. General study findings and limits: Reduced overlap was seen in tumor-adjacent and tumor-blood pairs versus tumor region pairs. It was in tumors, not blood, that the top-250-clone fraction was significantly higher (p = 0.039).

The input was around 0.5 ug total RNA; TCR beta cDNA was made from it with a constant-region primer. ARM-PCR, slightly modified, supplied the TCR beta libraries through three nested multiplex PCR rounds. Each of the first two PCR rounds ran approximately 11 cycles with TRBV1-TRBV30 forward and C-beta reverse primers. TCRdb redid the calling of the multiplex PCR reads with MiXCR, one entry per CDR3 protein. Of about 43,000 distinct CDR3 sequences in the sample, approximately 73% were seen once. The tissue used was unsorted bulk material of about 17-33 mg. RNA and DNA were co-extracted from it with the AllPrep DNA/RNA mini kit. Over 80% viable tumor cells were present in every tumor sample. The CDR3 spans 15 residues. From germline, CDR1 is LNHDA and CDR2 SQIVND (reference sequence). With regard to this clonotype: The antigen remains undetermined. At one end, the junction sequence differs from germline, possibly due to a read error.

The sequencing sample was made of liver tumor tissue from sampling region 2. The subset was: tumor region T2, inferior pole. The source is a middle-aged man with primary liver carcinoma and hepatitis B virus infection. This sequence joins TRBV19 and TRBJ2-7; D is uncertain. In DNA, the CDR3 is TGTACCAGTAGTATGAAGGGAACAGTCTCCTACGAGCAGTACTTC. Protein: CTSSMKGTVSYEQYF.